This TCR beta chain was profiled in a study of neoadjuvant anti-PD-1 for oral cavity cancer. J lost 2 bases, V lost 6 bases, and 9 bases had no gene match. CDR3 length: 17 residues. Germline values: CDR1 SGHDN, CDR2 FVKESK. This sample's time point: after neoadjuvant nivolumab, at surgical resection. The assay was immunoSEQ multiplex PCR, and TCRdb's table has in-frame clones only and misses some. There are 14,000 to 15,000 clones in the sample; 40% occur only once, and about 39% lies in the top ten. The chain combines TRBV14 with TRBJ2-3, with 12 bases aligning to TRBD2. Sample: tumor tissue, taken after nivolumab (anti-PD-1) treatment. This TCR was sampled from a person between 40 and 79 years old with oral cavity squamous cell carcinoma. CDR3: CASSYDTSGGITDTQYF. CDR3 DNA sequence: TGTGCCAGCAGTTACGATACTAGCGGGGGGATCACAGATACGCAGTATTTT.